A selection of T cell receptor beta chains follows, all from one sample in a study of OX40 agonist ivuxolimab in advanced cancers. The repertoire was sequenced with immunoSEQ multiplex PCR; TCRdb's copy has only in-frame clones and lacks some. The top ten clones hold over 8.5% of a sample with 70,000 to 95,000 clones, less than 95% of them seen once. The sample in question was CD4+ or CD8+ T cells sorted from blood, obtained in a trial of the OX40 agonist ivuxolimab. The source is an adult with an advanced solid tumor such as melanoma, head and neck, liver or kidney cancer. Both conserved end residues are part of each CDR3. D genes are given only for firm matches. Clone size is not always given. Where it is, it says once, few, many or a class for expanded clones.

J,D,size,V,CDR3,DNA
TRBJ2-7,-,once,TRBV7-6,CASSLGSDYEQYF,TGTGCCAGCAGCTTAGGGTCAGACTACGAGCAGTACTTC
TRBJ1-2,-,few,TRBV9,CASSVGGDFTF,TGTGCCAGCAGCGTAGGTGGGGATTTTACCTTC
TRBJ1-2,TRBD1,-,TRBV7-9,CASTSFGQGGYTF,TGTGCCAGCACCTCGTTTGGACAGGGAGGCTACACCTTC
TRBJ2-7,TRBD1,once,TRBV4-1,CASSQDGEQGAYEQYF,TGCGCCAGCAGCCAAGATGGGGAACAGGGGGCCTACGAGCAGTACTTC
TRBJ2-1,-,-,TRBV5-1,CASSLRTDDYNEQFF,TGCGCCAGCAGCCTTCGGACGGATGACTACAATGAGCAGTTCTTC
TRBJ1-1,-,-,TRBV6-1,CASSKNTEAFF,TGTGCCAGCAGTAAGAACACTGAAGCTTTCTTT
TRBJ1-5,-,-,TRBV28,CASSFRGSNQPQHF,TGTGCCAGCAGTTTCAGGGGATCAAATCAGCCCCAGCATTTT
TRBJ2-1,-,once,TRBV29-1,CSVEVGRVEQFF,TGCAGCGTTGAAGTCGGCAGGGTCGAGCAGTTCTTC
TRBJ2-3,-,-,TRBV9,CASSVRDGLSTDTQYF,TGTGCCAGCAGCGTCCGGGACGGACTTAGCACAGATACGCAGTATTTT
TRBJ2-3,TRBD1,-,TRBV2,CARRTGADTQYF,TGTGCCAGGCGGACAGGGGCAGATACGCAGTATTTT
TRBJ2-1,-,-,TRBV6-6,CASSSGTWEFEEQFF,TGTGCCAGCAGCTCCGGGACATGGGAATTTGAAGAGCAGTTCTTC
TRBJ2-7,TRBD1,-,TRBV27,CASTLGQGGPYEQYF,TGTGCCAGCACCCTCGGACAGGGGGGTCCCTACGAGCAGTACTTC
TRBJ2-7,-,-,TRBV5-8,CASSFRAYEQYF,TGTGCCAGCAGCTTCCGGGCCTACGAGCAGTACTTC
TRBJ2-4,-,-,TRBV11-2,CASSPTPAGRGQNIQYF,TGTGCCAGCAGCCCCACGCCAGCAGGGAGAGGCCAAAACATTCAGTACTTC
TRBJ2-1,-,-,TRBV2,CASKQDNEQFF,TGTGCCAGCAAACAGGACAATGAGCAGTTCTTC
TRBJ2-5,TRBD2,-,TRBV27,CASSSGLVETQYF,TGTGCCAGCAGCTCGGGACTAGTGGAGACCCAGTACTTC
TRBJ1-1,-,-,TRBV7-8,CASTSNSVLNTEAFF,TGTGCCAGTACTTCCAATAGTGTCTTGAACACTGAAGCTTTCTTT
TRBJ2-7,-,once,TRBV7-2,CASSFSGDSYEQYF,TGTGCCAGCAGCTTCAGTGGGGACTCCTACGAGCAGTACTTC
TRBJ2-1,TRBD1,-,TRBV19,CASSRTGNQYNEQFF,TGTGCCAGTAGTAGGACAGGGAATCAGTACAATGAGCAGTTCTTC
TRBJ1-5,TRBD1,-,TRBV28,CATRTGAPLSNQPQHF,TGTGCCACGCGGACAGGGGCGCCCCTAAGCAATCAGCCCCAGCATTTT
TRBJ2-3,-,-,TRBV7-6,CASSGPTDTQYF,TGTGCCAGCAGCGGCCCCACAGATACGCAGTATTTT
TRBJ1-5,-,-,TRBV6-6,CASSYSWGQPQHF,TGTGCCAGCAGTTACTCGTGGGGGCAGCCCCAGCATTTT
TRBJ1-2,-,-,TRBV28,CASRNGAVYGYTF,TGTGCCAGCAGAAATGGGGCGGTCTATGGCTACACCTTC
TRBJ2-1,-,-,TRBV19,CASSGSYNEQFF,TGTGCCAGTAGTGGCTCCTACAATGAGCAGTTCTTC
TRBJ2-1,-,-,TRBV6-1,CASTEGWVEQFF,TGTGCCAGCACAGAGGGATGGGTTGAGCAGTTCTTC
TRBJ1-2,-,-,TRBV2,CASSELSDSNYGYTF,TGTGCCAGCAGTGAATTAAGCGACAGTAACTATGGCTACACCTTC
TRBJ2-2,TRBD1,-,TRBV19,CASGGTGAKYGELFF,TGTGCCAGTGGAGGGACAGGGGCCAAGTACGGGGAGCTGTTTTTT
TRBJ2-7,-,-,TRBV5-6,CASSRTEILYEQYF,TGTGCCAGCAGCAGGACAGAGATTCTTTACGAGCAGTACTTC
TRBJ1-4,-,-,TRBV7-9,CASSYPGGQGEKLFF,TGTGCCAGCAGCTATCCCGGGGGGCAAGGGGAAAAACTGTTTTTT
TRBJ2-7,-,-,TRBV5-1,CASRPDGSPYEQYF,TGCGCCAGCAGGCCTGATGGGTCCCCCTACGAGCAGTACTTC
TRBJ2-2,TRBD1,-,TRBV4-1,CASSRMGQGGGELFF,TGCGCCAGCAGCCGAATGGGACAGGGAGGCGGGGAGCTGTTTTTT
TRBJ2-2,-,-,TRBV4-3,CASSQDYIGVVTGELFF,TGCGCCAGCAGCCAAGACTATATAGGCGTAGTCACCGGGGAGCTGTTTTTT
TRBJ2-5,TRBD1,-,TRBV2,CASRNRDRGGGFLETQYF,TGTGCCAGCAGGAACCGGGACAGGGGGGGAGGGTTCCTAGAGACCCAGTACTTC
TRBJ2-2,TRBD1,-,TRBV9,CASTDRENTGELFF,TGTGCCAGCACAGACAGGGAGAACACCGGGGAGCTGTTTTTT
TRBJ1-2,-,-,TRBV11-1,CASSHPGQGYGYTF,TGTGCCAGCAGCCACCCCGGGCAGGGCTATGGCTACACCTTC
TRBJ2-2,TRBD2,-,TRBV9,CASTGLAGTSGTRIGELFF,TGTGCCAGCACCGGATTGGCCGGGACTAGCGGGACCCGAATCGGGGAGCTGTTTTTT
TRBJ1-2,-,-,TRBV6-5,CASSYQGPARGYTF,TGTGCCAGCAGTTACCAGGGCCCAGCGAGGGGCTACACCTTC
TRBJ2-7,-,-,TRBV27,CASRLLGPLYEQYF,TGTGCCAGCAGATTATTAGGGCCACTCTACGAGCAGTACTTC